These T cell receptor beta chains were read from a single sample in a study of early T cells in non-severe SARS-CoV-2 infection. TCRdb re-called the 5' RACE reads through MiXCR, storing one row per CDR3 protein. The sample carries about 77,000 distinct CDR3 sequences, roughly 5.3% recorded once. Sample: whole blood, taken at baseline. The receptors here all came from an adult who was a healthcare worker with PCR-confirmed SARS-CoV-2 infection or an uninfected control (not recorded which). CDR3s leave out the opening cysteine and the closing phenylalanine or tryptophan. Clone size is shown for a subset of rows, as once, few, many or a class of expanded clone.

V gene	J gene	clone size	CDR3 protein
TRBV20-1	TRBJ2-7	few	SASFFDEQY
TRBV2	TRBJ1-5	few	ASRRGGGRGNQPQH
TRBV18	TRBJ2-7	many	ASSRDSLYEQY
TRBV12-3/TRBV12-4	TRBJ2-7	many	ASSLGMTYEQY
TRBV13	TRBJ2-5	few	ASSLELSIQETQY
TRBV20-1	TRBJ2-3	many	SASPLRAGRTDTQY
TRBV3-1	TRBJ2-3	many	ASSPQMTSRADTQY
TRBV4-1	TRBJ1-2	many	ASSQRDRGQVYGYT
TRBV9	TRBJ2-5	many	ASSPRLWEGETQY
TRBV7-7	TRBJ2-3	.	ASSPSGRSDTQY
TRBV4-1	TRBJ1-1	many	ASSHPRGQSFTEAF
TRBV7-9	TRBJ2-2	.	ASSLSPGYTGELF
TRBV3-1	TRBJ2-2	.	ASNLAGEFGGELF
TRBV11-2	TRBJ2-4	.	ASSPRGSKNIQY
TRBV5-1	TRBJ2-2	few	ASSLSVRASTGELF
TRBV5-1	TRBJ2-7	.	ASSLGGPLHEQY
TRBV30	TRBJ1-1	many	ASGTPGAF
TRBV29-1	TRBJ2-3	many	SVEDGGYTITDTQY
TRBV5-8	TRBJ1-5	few	ASSFGRWGNQPQH
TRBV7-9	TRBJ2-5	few	ASSFVGRYQETQY
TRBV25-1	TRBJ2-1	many	ASSESTYNEQF
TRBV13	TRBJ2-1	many	ASSPLADEQF
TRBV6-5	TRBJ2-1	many	ASSSHRGFSYNEQF
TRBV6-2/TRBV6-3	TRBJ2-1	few	ASSYDPRDQF
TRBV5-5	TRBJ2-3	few	ASSLEVADTQY
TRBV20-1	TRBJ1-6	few	SAGTASPLH
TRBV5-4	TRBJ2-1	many	ASSFGLAGVGEQF
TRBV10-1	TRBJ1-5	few	ASSEGGTQPQH
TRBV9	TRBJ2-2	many	ASSVTGGRGTGELF
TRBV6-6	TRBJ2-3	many	ASSYSGGSGHSTDTQY
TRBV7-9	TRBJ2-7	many	ASSSRTGDSYEQY
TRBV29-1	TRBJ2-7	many	SVEGLMTGTDEQY
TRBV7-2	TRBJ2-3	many	ASSFSLPDTQY
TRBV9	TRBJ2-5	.	ASSAGTGGWETQY
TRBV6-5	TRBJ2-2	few	ASSRTGLAAGTGELF
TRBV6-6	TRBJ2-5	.	ASSYSTVAQETQY
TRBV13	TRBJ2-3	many	ASTQRDSSTDTQY
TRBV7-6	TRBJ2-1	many	ASSPGTSAYNEQF
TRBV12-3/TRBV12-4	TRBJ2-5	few	ASSPARAGQETQY
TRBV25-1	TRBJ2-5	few	ASSEYEGWRQETQY
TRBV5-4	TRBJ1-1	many	ASSYRVSNPGEAF
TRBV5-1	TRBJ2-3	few	ASSFLSGGTDTQY
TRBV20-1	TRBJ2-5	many	SAEGRVETQY
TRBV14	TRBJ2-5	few	ASSQEPWIAGAETQY
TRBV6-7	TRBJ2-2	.	ASWLDRTNTGELF
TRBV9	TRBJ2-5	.	ASSAKGGTGGAETQY
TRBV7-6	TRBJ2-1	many	ASSPFAGGSYNEQF
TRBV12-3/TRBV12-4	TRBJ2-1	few	ASIAGGPVSEQF
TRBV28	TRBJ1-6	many	ASSWTGGISPLH
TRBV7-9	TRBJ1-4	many	ASSRSPGQGNEKLF
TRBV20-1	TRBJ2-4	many	SARPSGREGIQY
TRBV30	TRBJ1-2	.	AWMAGIGYT
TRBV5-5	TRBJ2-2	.	ASRFRGNTGELF
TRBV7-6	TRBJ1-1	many	ASSSATEAF
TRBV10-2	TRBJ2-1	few	ASRREGTDYNEQF